Below, 28 T cell receptor beta chains from the same sample are listed, as sequenced in a study of beta chain features in type 1 diabetes. Study results and caveats: Type 1 diabetes patients had moderately but significantly shorter TCRB CDR3s in all four CD4+ subsets.

Their target antigens are unknown. Every bit of the isolated RNA underwent reverse transcription, so sequencing read expressed TCRB transcripts. Measured with immunoSEQ multiplex PCR; TCRdb has only the in-frame clones, and not every one. This repertoire shows fewer than 450,000 clones, roughly 13% found once; its top ten account for about 0.016%. Sample: naive CD4+ T cells from blood. Receptor source: a woman in her late teens or twenties with type 1 diabetes.

This clone was seen more than once but under ten times. The gene calls are TRBV4-1 and TRBJ2-7; 9 nucleotides line up with TRBD2. The CDR3 spans 17 residues. CDR1 is MGHRA and CDR2 is YSYEKL in the germline V gene. The ends lost 1 base at V and 7 bases at J; junction bases unmatched: 14. The DNA of the CDR3 is TGCGCCAGCAGCCAAGGTCTAGCGGGACAACGACCCTTTGAGCAGTACTTC. Translating gives CASSQGLAGQRPFEQYF.

This chain links TRBV4-3 with TRBJ1-1; TRBD1 is a possible D gene (6 bases). The germline gives CDR1 LGHNA, CDR2 YSLEER. Trimming removed 0 bases at V and 4 bases at J, with 12 bases between. CDR3 length: 15 amino acids. CDR3 DNA sequence: TGCGCCAGCAGCCAAGAGAAAGGCAGGGGCACTGAAGCTTTCTTT. Encoded protein: CASSQEKGRGTEAFF.

This clone has only a few counts. The chain carries TRBV6-5 and TRBJ2-5; 10 positions agree with TRBD1. V trimming: 6 bases; J trimming: 0 bases; junction bases outside the gene matches: 4. The CDR3 has 15 residues. CDR1 and CDR2 (germline): MNHEY, SVGAGI. CDR3 DNA: TGTGCCAGCAGCCGACAGGGGGCTTACCAAGAGACCCAGTACTTC. The encoded protein is CASSRQGAYQETQYF.

This clone was observed a handful of times. The chain joins TRBV7-2 to TRBJ2-1, with D uncertain. V lost 5 bases to trimming and J lost 2 bases, with 10 bases between them. There are 14 residues in the CDR3. Germline V gene sequence: CDR1 SGHTA, CDR2 FQGNSA. The CDR3 region is CASSRSETYNEQFF. In DNA form, the CDR3 reads TGTGCCAGCAGCCGATCCGAGACCTACAATGAGCAGTTCTTC. Full variable domain (missing parts from reference TRBV7-2 and TRBJ2-1): GAGVSQSPSNKVTEKGKDVELRCDPISGHTALYWYRQSLGQGLEFLIYFQGNSAPDKSGLPSDRFSAERTGGSVSTLTIQRTQQEDSAVYLCASSRSETYNEQFFGPGTRLTVL.

This clone was counted only a few times. V gene TRBV18 combines with J gene TRBJ2-7, with 7 positions matching TRBD1. Germline V gene data show CDR1 as KGHSH and CDR2 as LQKENI. Germline trimming cut 2 bases from V and 1 base from J; bases unmatched to any gene: 5. The CDR3 contains 15 residues. CDR3 region: CASSPFPDRSYEQYV. CDR3 bases: TGTGCCAGCTCACCATTCCCGGACAGGTCCTACGAGCAGTACGTC.

This rearrangement joins TRBV18 to TRBJ1-4, with 7 bases identical to TRBD1. Losses at the gene ends were 6 bases for V and 5 bases for J; bases not matched to a gene: 6. Germline V CDR1 and CDR2: KGHSH, LQKENI. The CDR3 runs 14 residues. The CDR3 sequence is CASSEGGGNEKLFF. The CDR3 region has the DNA TGTGCCAGCTCGGAAGGGGGCGGGAATGAAAAACTGTTTTTT.

The chain has TRBV25-1 and TRBJ1-2; TRBD1 might be the D (5 bases). Trimming took off 6 bases at V and 6 bases at J, with 14 bases between the two ends. Germline CDR1 is MGHDK and CDR2 is SYGVNS. The CDR3 sequence is 13 residues long. CDR3 residues: CASRRSGMNGYTF. The DNA of the CDR3 is TGTGCCAGCAGGCGGTCAGGGATGAATGGCTACACCTTC.

This clone has more than one count but fewer than ten. CDR3 residues: CSATGGRTGADGYTF. The CDR3 nucleotides read TGCAGCGCCACGGGGGGGAGAACAGGGGCCGATGGCTACACCTTC. The chain carries TRBV29-1 and TRBJ1-2, with TRBD1 identical over 7 bases. CDR1 SQVTM and CDR2 ANQGSEA come from the germline V gene. The V gene end was trimmed by 7 bases and the J gene end by 6 bases; junction bases not matched to a gene: 17. The CDR3 runs to 15 residues.

This clone was counted only a few times. Here the CDR3 DNA reads TGTGCCAGCAGCTCACGGACAGGGGATGCCACTGAAGCTTTCTTT. It specifies CASSSRTGDATEAFF. V and J are TRBV5-4 and TRBJ1-1, with TRBD1 identical over 9 bases. The germline V gene has CDR1 SGHNT and CDR2 YYREEE (reference sequence). J lost 4 bases, V lost 3 bases, and 7 bases had no gene match. This CDR3 has 15 amino acids.

This clone was detected a few times. The V gene is TRBV9, the J gene TRBJ2-7; 7 bases are shared with TRBD2. J lost 3 bases, V lost 0 bases, and 6 bases had no gene match. This CDR3 spans 15 amino acids. Germline lookup yields CDR1 SGDLS and CDR2 YYNGEE. Here the CDR3 reads CASSVEPSGVYEQYF. The CDR3 bases are TGTGCCAGCAGCGTAGAGCCTAGCGGAGTCTACGAGCAGTACTTC.

This clone came up a few times. This rearrangement joins TRBV29-1 to TRBJ2-3, with 8 bases matching TRBD1. This CDR3 spans 12 amino acids. The germline V gene has CDR1 SQVTM and CDR2 ANQGSEA. V gave up 6 bases and J gave up 5 bases; unmatched junction bases: 4. CDR3 DNA sequence: TGCAGCGTAGAGACAGGGGAAGATACGCAGTATTTT. Protein: CSVETGEDTQYF.

The V and J genes are TRBV19 and TRBJ2-4; the match to TRBD2 covers 7 bases. V trimming: 6 bases; J trimming: 4 bases; junction bases outside the gene matches: 6. From germline, CDR1 is LNHDA and CDR2 SQIVND (reference sequence). CDR3 length: 14 residues. The CDR3 DNA reads as TGTGCCAGTAGATCCGGGACTAAAAAAAACATTCAGTACTTC. Its protein product is CASRSGTKKNIQYF.

This clone appeared a few times. The J gene is TRBJ2-2, the V gene TRBV30, with D possibly matching TRBD1 (5 bases). V lost 3 bases, J lost 3 bases, and 14 bases lay in between. Germline-derived CDR1 and CDR2 are GTSNPN and SVGIG (reference sequence). The CDR3 is made up of 15 amino acids. CDR3 coding DNA: TGTGCCTGGAGGCCTGTGGGGCTGGACACCGGGGAGCTGTTTTTT. Translated: CAWRPVGLDTGELFF.

This clone has a handful of counts. The J gene is TRBJ2-1, the V gene TRBV7-9, with TRBD2 matching 7 bases. The germline V gene has CDR1 SEHNR and CDR2 FQNEAQ (reference sequence). The CDR3 is 19 residues long. J gave up 4 bases and V 1 base, and 16 bases lay outside the gene matches. The CDR3 sequence: CASSLGLQVGRAPYNEQFF. CDR3 nucleotide sequence: TGTGCCAGCAGCTTAGGGCTGCAGGTAGGGAGGGCCCCTTACAATGAGCAGTTCTTC.

This clone appeared a few times. Relative to the germline gene, one junction end is altered; a read error may explain this. CDR3: CAIGDGQGREQFF. CDR3 coding DNA: TGTGCCATCGGTGATGGACAGGGACGTGAGCAGTTCTTC. The chain links TRBV10-3 to TRBJ2-1; 8 bases fit TRBD1. The CDR3 has 13 residues. In germline, CDR1 is ENHRY, CDR2 SYGVKD.

This clone occurred a few times. The chain combines TRBV30 with TRBJ1-2; 8 bases map to TRBD1. CDR3 length: 15 amino acids. V lost 2 bases and J lost 2; bases outside the gene matches: 7. Germline CDR1 GTSNPN, CDR2 SVGIG (reference sequence). The CDR3 DNA follows: TGTGCCTGGAGTCCGATCGACAGGGGCAACTATGGCTACACCTTC. This sequence encodes CAWSPIDRGNYGYTF.

This chain links TRBV5-1 with TRBJ2-7, with D maybe TRBD1 (6 bases). This CDR3 comprises 15 residues. V was cut by 4 bases and J by 2 bases, with 16 bases left in between. Germline CDR1 is SGHRS and CDR2 is YFSETQ. The CDR3 loop reads CASSPGHGKPYEQYF. Here the CDR3 DNA reads TGCGCCAGCAGCCCGGGACACGGGAAGCCCTACGAGCAGTACTTC.

This clone was found a few times. The gene calls are TRBV5-1 and TRBJ2-3; TRBD1 is a possible D gene (5 bases). V lost 4 bases and J lost 6, with 15 bases in between. The CDR3 totals 14 residues. From germline, CDR1 is SGHRS and CDR2 YFSETQ. In DNA, the CDR3 is TGCGCCAGCAGCGCCCTTAGTAACAGGGATACGCAGTATTTT. It codes for CASSALSNRDTQYF.

The chain joins TRBV30 to TRBJ1-1; 8 bases are shared with TRBD1. Germline V lookup: CDR1 GTSNPN, CDR2 SVGIG (reference sequence). V shed 0 bases, J shed 3 bases, and the junction held 3 bases outside the gene matches. The CDR3 totals 14 residues. The CDR3 reads CAWSVRQGYTEAFF. DNA of the CDR3: TGTGCCTGGAGTGTACGACAGGGGTACACTGAAGCTTTCTTT.

The V and J genes are TRBV7-9 and TRBJ2-1, with 7 bases lining up with TRBD2. In germline, CDR1 is SEHNR, CDR2 FQNEAQ (reference sequence). There are 13 residues in the CDR3. V gave up 3 bases and J gave up 9 bases; unmatched junction bases: 5. The CDR3 DNA follows: TGTGCCAGCAGCTTCACTAGCGAGAGTGAGCAGTTCTTC. Translated, it gives CASSFTSESEQFF.

The chain links TRBV11-2 to TRBJ2-1; tentatively, D is TRBD1 (5 bases). The CDR3 length is 13 residues. The germline V gene encodes CDR1 SGHAT and CDR2 FQNNGV. The germline V and J ends were trimmed by 4 bases and 9 bases, with 13 bases remaining between them. The CDR3 DNA follows: TGTGCCAGCAGCTCCCTGGACACCCCTGAGCAGTTCTTC. Translated: CASSSLDTPEQFF.

The CDR3 nucleotides read TGTGCCAGCAGCAACACAGGACAGGGCAATCAGCCCCAGCATTTT. Encoded protein: CASSNTGQGNQPQHF. This chain uses TRBV7-2 with TRBJ1-5; 7 nucleotides agree with TRBD1. The CDR3 contains 15 residues. Germline V CDR1 and CDR2: SGHTA, FQGNSA. V lost 5 bases, J lost 2 bases, and 6 bases stayed unmatched.

V and J are TRBV2 and TRBJ2-7; 8 bases match TRBD2. The J segment lost 2 bases and the V segment lost 6 bases, leaving 6 bases of the junction unmatched. Germline V gives CDR1 SNHLY, CDR2 FYNNEI. The CDR3 covers 14 residues. CDR3 in amino acids: CASRGREGPYEQYF. The CDR3 coding sequence is TGTGCCAGCAGGGGACGGGAGGGCCCCTACGAGCAGTACTTC.

This clone showed up just a few times. V gene TRBV5-1 combines with J gene TRBJ2-3, with 11 bases matching TRBD2. The trim removed 3 bases at V and 1 base at J, leaving 10 bases unmatched. Germline V gene lookup returns CDR1 SGHRS and CDR2 YFSETQ. The CDR3 is 18 residues long. In DNA form, the CDR3 reads TGCGCCAGCAGCTCCCTAGCGGGAGGTGCCCAGGGCACAGATACGCAGTATTTT. Protein product: CASSSLAGGAQGTDTQYF.

CDR3 DNA sequence: TGTGCCACCGCAATAGACAGGCCCCGCACAGATACGCAGTATTTT. Translated, it gives CATAIDRPRTDTQYF. J is TRBJ2-3 and V is TRBV6-6; D might be TRBD1 (6 bases). V was cut by 10 bases and J by 1 base, with 18 bases left in between. The V gene's germline CDR1 is MNHNY and CDR2 SVGAGI (reference sequence). The CDR3 contains 15 residues.

In this sample, this clone turned up a few times. This chain uses TRBV7-9 with TRBJ2-1, with D perhaps TRBD1 (5 bases). The CDR3 sequence is 13 residues long. Trimming stripped 5 bases from V and 6 bases from J, with 11 bases between. Per germline, CDR1 SEHNR and CDR2 FQNEAQ (reference sequence). CDR3 bases: TGTGCCAGCAGCCCAGGGATCACCAATGAGCAGTTCTTC. This sequence encodes CASSPGITNEQFF. Combining the CDR3 with reference TRBV7-9 and TRBJ2-1 gives the whole variable domain DTGVSQNPRHKITKRGQNVTFRCDPISEHNRLYWYRQTLGQGPEFLTYFQNEAQLEKSRLLSDRFSAERPKGSFSTLEIQRTEQGDSAMYLCASSPGITNEQFFGPGTRLTVL.

This rearrangement joins TRBV5-1 to TRBJ2-5; 8 bases are a match to TRBD1. V was pared by 6 bases and J by 5 bases, with 9 bases of the junction left unmatched. Germline V gene data show CDR1 as SGHRS and CDR2 as YFSETQ. This CDR3 region has 14 residues. CDR3 DNA: TGCGCCAGCACTCGGGGCAGGGGGCTGGAGACCCAGTACTTC. Translated, it gives CASTRGRGLETQYF.

This clone has a handful of counts. The V and J genes are TRBV10-3 and TRBJ2-2; D might be TRBD2 (6 bases). V was clipped by 2 bases and J by 1 base, with 8 bases between them. CDR1 and CDR2 from the germline V gene are ENHRY and SYGVKD. This CDR3 spans 15 amino acids. The CDR3 DNA follows: TGTGCCATCAGTGAGGCTAGCGAGAACACCGGGGAGCTGTTTTTT. It yields the protein CAISEASENTGELFF.